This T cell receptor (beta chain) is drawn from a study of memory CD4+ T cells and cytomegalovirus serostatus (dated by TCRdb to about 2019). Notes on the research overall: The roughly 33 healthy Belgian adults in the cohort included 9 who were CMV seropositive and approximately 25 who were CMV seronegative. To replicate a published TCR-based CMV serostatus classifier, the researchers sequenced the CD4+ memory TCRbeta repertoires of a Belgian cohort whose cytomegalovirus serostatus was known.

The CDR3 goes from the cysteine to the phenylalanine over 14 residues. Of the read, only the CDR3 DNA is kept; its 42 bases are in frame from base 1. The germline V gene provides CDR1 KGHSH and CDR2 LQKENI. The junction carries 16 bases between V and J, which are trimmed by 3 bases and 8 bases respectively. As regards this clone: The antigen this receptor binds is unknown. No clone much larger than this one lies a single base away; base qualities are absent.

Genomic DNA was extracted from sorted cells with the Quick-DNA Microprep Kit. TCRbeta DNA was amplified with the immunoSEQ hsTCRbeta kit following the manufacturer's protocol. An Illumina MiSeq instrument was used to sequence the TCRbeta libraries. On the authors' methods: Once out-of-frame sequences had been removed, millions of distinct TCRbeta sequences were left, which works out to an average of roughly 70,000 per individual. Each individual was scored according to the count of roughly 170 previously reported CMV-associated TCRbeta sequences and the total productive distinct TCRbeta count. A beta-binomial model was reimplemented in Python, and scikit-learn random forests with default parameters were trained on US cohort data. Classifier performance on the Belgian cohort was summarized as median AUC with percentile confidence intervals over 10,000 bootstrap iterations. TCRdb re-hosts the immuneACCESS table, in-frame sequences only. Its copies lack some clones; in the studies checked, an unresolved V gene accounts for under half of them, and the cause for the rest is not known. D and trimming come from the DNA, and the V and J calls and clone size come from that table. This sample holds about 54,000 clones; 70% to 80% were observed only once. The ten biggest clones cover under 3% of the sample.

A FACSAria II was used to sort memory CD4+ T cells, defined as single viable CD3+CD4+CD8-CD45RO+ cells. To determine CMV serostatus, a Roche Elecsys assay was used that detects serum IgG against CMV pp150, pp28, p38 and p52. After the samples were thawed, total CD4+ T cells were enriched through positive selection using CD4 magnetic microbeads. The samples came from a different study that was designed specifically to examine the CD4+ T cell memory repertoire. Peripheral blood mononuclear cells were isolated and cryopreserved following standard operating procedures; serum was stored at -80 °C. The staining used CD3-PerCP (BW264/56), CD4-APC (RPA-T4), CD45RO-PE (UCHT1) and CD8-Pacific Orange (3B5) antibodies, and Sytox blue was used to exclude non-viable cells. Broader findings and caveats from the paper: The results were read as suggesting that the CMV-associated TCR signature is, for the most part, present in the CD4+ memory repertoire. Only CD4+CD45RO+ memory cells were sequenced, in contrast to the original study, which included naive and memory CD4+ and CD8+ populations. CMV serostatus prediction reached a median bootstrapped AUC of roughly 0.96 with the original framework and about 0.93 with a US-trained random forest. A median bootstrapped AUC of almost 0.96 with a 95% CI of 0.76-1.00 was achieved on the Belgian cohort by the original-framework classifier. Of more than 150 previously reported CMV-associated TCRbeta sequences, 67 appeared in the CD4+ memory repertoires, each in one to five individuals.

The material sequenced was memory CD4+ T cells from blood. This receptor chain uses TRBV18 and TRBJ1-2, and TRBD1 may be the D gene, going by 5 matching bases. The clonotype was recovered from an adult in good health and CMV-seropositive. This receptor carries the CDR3 CASSPPGTRNGYTF. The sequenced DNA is TGTGCCAGCTCACCGCCCGGGACGAGAAACGGCTACACCTTC.